The TCR beta chain described here comes from a study of T-cell memory formation after mild COVID-19. Study at large: Largely, the TCR clusters proved donor specific.

Study-wide findings and caveats: From day 15 to 85, contracting clones were balanced between CD4 and CD8, whereas later expanders leaned toward CD4+. Some clones that responded turned up in pre-infection memory, which suggests that cross-reactive memory joined in.

Losses at the gene ends were 7 bases for V and 4 bases for J; bases not matched to a gene: 9. This CDR3 spans 14 amino acids. Germline assignment: CDR1 SQVTM and CDR2 ANQGSEA. Constant-segment primers and 5'RACE yielded cDNA libraries for TCR alpha and TCR beta, each carrying sample barcodes and UMIs. TCRdb fed the 5' RACE reads into MiXCR, producing one record per CDR3 protein. The table lists 200,000 to 250,000 distinct CDR3 sequences, roughly 17% of them singletons. Note on this clonotype: The target antigen is unknown.

V gene TRBV29-1 combines with J gene TRBJ2-1; 8 bases are shared with TRBD2. This sequence was found in a man between 18 and 35 years old who had mild COVID-19 (a few samples of this study predate the infection). Cell type and time point are not known. Input material: PBMCs or a T cell subset sorted from them (not recorded which). DNA of the CDR3: TGCAGCGGCAGCGGGAGCGGGGGATACAATGAGCAGTTCTTC. Translated, it gives CSGSGSGGYNEQFF.